These 26 T cell receptor beta chains were all obtained from the same sample, sequenced in a study of blood T cell repertoires in COVID-19. Data came from immunoSEQ multiplex PCR; TCRdb stores just in-frame clones and leaves some out. The sample lists about 250,000 clones, 85% to 90% occurring once. Sequencing used PBMCs or T cells enriched from blood (not recorded which). Every receptor here comes from a man aged 40-55 years who had recovered from COVID-19.

The genes are TRBV2 and TRBJ1-2; D remains unclear. V lost 2 bases and J 0 bases, leaving 13 bases between the germline ends. The CDR3 spans 16 residues. CDR1 and CDR2 (germline): SNHLY, FYNNEI. DNA for the CDR3: TGTGCCAGCAGTGAACCGTACGCCGGGGCTAACTATGGCTACACCTTC. Encoded protein: CASSEPYAGANYGYTF.

Here the CDR3 reads CASRKRQYRDTQYF. In nucleotides, the CDR3 is TGTGCCAGCCGTAAGAGGCAGTACCGGGATACGCAGTATTTT. This rearrangement joins TRBV7-9 to TRBJ2-3; no clear D gene. Germline CDR1 is SEHNR and CDR2 is FQNEAQ (reference sequence). Trimming removed 8 bases at V and 6 bases at J, with 18 bases between. The length of the CDR3 is 14 residues. Filled out from reference TRBV7-9 and TRBJ2-3, the complete variable domain reads DTGVSQNPRHKITKRGQNVTFRCDPISEHNRLYWYRQTLGQGPEFLTYFQNEAQLEKSRLLSDRFSAERPKGSFSTLEIQRTEQGDSAMYLCASRKRQYRDTQYFGPGTRLTVL.

The chain recombines TRBV6-1 with TRBJ1-3; D unclear. This CDR3 comprises 19 residues. V lost 1 base and J lost 0, with 19 bases in between. Germline V gives CDR1 MNHNS, CDR2 SASEGT. Written as DNA, the CDR3 is TGTGCCAGCAGTGAAGGCTATTTAAGACGCGGGAACTCTGGAAACACCATATATTTT. It encodes CASSEGYLRRGNSGNTIYF.

The genes are TRBV6-5 and TRBJ1-2; unclear D gene. Trimming removed 7 bases at V and 7 bases at J, with 16 bases between. This CDR3 has 13 residues. Per germline, CDR1 MNHEY and CDR2 SVGAGI. The CDR3 DNA sequence: TGTGCCAGCACTCCCGGTACATCGGGTGGCTACACCTTC. Translation gives CASTPGTSGGYTF.

This clone was observed a single time. This sequence joins TRBV19 and TRBJ1-3; a possible D gene is TRBD1 (6 bases). Deletions cut 2 bases from V and 1 base from J, with 15 bases between. Germline V gives CDR1 LNHDA, CDR2 SQIVND (reference sequence). The length of the CDR3 is 17 residues. The chain's CDR3 is CASSISPTGRSGNTIYF. The CDR3, as DNA: TGTGCCAGTAGTATATCCCCGACAGGTCGGTCTGGAAACACCATATATTTT.

Regarding this clone: This sample also contains other DNA sequences that code for the same CDR3. CDR3 nucleotide sequence: TGTGCCAGTAGGAATCTAGGGGCAGTGACCTACAATGAGCAGTTCTTC. Translated: CASRNLGAVTYNEQFF. J is TRBJ2-1 and V is TRBV4-2, with D possibly TRBD1 on 5 matching bases. Germline V gives CDR1 LGHNA, CDR2 YNFKEQ. V dropped 9 bases and J dropped 2 bases, with 20 bases sitting between them. CDR3 length: 16 amino acids.

The V gene is TRBV5-4, the J gene TRBJ1-1, with 8 bases matching TRBD1. With V trimmed by 4 bases and J by 2 bases, 4 bases remained unmatched. The CDR3 contains 14 residues. Germline assignment: CDR1 SGHNT and CDR2 YYREEE (reference sequence). In nucleotides, the CDR3 is TGTGCCAGCAGCCTGGACAGGGCTAACACTGAAGCTTTCTTT. It is translated as CASSLDRANTEAFF.

This rearrangement joins TRBV4-3 to TRBJ1-5; D might be TRBD1 (5 bases). The CDR3 loop spans 15 amino acids. Germline CDR1 LGHNA, CDR2 YSLEER. Trimming took off 6 bases at V and 1 base at J, with 13 bases between the two ends. CDR3 in amino acids: CASRDRLLSNQPQHF. For the CDR3, the DNA is TGCGCCAGCAGAGACAGATTACTCAGCAATCAGCCCCAGCATTTT.

The V gene is TRBV4-1, the J gene TRBJ2-1; maybe TRBD2 (6 bases). The V and J ends lost 4 bases and 7 bases respectively, with 8 bases between them. The germline V gene encodes CDR1 MGHRA and CDR2 YSYEKL. The CDR3 is 12 residues long. CDR3 coding DNA: TGCGCCAGCAGCCCTGGGGGGAATGAGCAGTTCTTC. Its translation is CASSPGGNEQFF.

The genes are TRBV30 and TRBJ1-4; TRBD1 matches at 10 bases. Unmatched junction bases numbered 3, after V lost 4 bases and J lost 7 bases. Germline V gives CDR1 GTSNPN, CDR2 SVGIG (reference sequence). The CDR3 has 13 amino acids. The CDR3 spells CAWKWTGGEKLFF. DNA of the CDR3: TGTGCCTGGAAGTGGACAGGGGGTGAAAAACTGTTTTTT. Complete variable domain (other parts from reference TRBV30 and TRBJ1-4): SQTIHQWPATLVQPVGSPLSLECTVEGTSNPNLYWYRQAAGRGLQLLFYSVGIGQISSEVPQNLSASRPQDRQFILSSKKLLLSDSGFYLCAWKWTGGEKLFFGSGTQLSVL.

This sequence joins TRBV7-3 and TRBJ1-1; TRBD1 is a possible D gene (5 bases). Germline CDR1 and CDR2: SGHTA and FQGTGA. The CDR3 has 13 residues. The V end lost 5 bases, the J end lost 1 base, and 8 bases lay between the germline ends. The chain's CDR3 is CASSQTGNTEAFF. Here the CDR3 DNA reads TGTGCCAGCAGCCAAACAGGGAACACTGAAGCTTTCTTT. Looking up the rest from reference TRBV7-3 and TRBJ1-1 gives the full variable domain: GAGVSQTPSNKVTEKGKYVELRCDPISGHTALYWYRQSLGQGPEFLIYFQGTGAADDSGLPNDRFFAVRPEGSVSTLKIQRTERGDSAVYLCASSQTGNTEAFFGQGTRLTVV.

Comment on this clone: One end of the junction fails to match germline, which may point to a read error. The gene calls are TRBV29-1 and TRBJ1-1; 9 bases agree with TRBD1. CDR3 length: 12 residues. Per the germline V gene, CDR1 is SQVTM and CDR2 is ANQGSEA. The CDR3 nucleotides are TGTTCCACAGGGGGCCCGAACACTGAAGCTTTCTTT. It translates to CSTGGPNTEAFF.

V and J are TRBV10-3 and TRBJ1-2; D not resolved. This CDR3 is 12 amino acids long. Looked up from germline, CDR1 is ENHRY and CDR2 is SYGVKD. V gave up 3 bases and J gave up 2 bases, with 4 bases separating them. Here the CDR3 DNA reads TGTGCCATCAGTGAACAGAACTATGGCTACACCTTC. Its translation: CAISEQNYGYTF.

The genes are TRBV11-2 and TRBJ2-7; 7 nucleotides align to TRBD2. This CDR3 region has 17 residues. Germline CDR1 and CDR2: SGHAT and FQNNGV. V lost 5 bases and J lost 4; bases outside the gene matches: 17. In nucleotides, the CDR3 is TGTGCCAGCAGCCCCCTTCAGGCGAGCGGGGCTCCGTACGAGCAGTACTTC. Residues: CASSPLQASGAPYEQYF.

The chain couples TRBV6-5 to TRBJ1-6, with 8 bases aligning to TRBD1. The V segment lost 7 bases and the J segment 8 bases; nucleotides outside the gene matches: 4. The CDR3 runs to 13 residues. Germline CDR1 is MNHEY and CDR2 is SVGAGI. The CDR3 reads CASTDRGYSPLHF. The DNA of the CDR3 is TGTGCCAGCACCGACAGGGGATATTCACCCCTCCACTTT.

The gene calls are TRBV19 and TRBJ1-2, with 9 nucleotides matching TRBD1. Germline lookup yields CDR1 LNHDA and CDR2 SQIVND (reference sequence). This CDR3 has 16 amino acids. The J segment lost 5 bases and the V segment lost 7 bases, leaving 14 bases of the junction unmatched. CDR3 in DNA: TGTGCCAGTAACGACGGGACAGGGATGCTTTGGTATGGCTACACCTTC. Translation gives CASNDGTGMLWYGYTF.

This chain links TRBV19 with TRBJ2-1, with TRBD1 matching over 11 bases. V was pared by 9 bases and J by 9 bases, with 7 bases of the junction left unmatched. CDR1 LNHDA and CDR2 SQIVND come from the germline V gene (reference sequence). The CDR3 has 13 amino acids. The CDR3 region is CASQRTGGSEQFF. The CDR3, as DNA: TGTGCCAGCCAAAGGACAGGGGGCAGTGAGCAGTTCTTC. The complete variable domain, with remaining parts taken from reference TRBV19 and TRBJ2-1, reads DGGITQSPKYLFRKEGQNVTLSCEQNLNHDAMYWYRQDPGQGLRLIYYSQIVNDFQKGDIAEGYSVSREKKESFPLTVTSAQKNPTAFYLCASQRTGGSEQFFGPGTRLTVL.

V is TRBV7-9 and J is TRBJ2-5; D not certain. Trimming took 5 bases from V and 0 from J, leaving 4 bases between them. Germline V gives CDR1 SEHNR, CDR2 FQNEAQ (reference sequence). The length of the CDR3 is 12 residues. The CDR3 bases are TGTGCCAGCAGCCACAACCAAGAGACCCAGTACTTC. This translates into CASSHNQETQYF.

In this sample, this clone turned up a few times. The chain combines TRBV4-2 with TRBJ1-3; D ambiguous. Per germline, CDR1 LGHNA and CDR2 YNFKEQ. V lost 4 bases and J lost 0, with 10 bases in between. This CDR3 region has 15 residues. The CDR3, as DNA: TGTGCCAGCAGCCTACGACTGGCCTCTGGAAACACCATATATTTT. Residues: CASSLRLASGNTIYF.

This clone was seen a single time. The chain has TRBV2 and TRBJ2-1; 8 nucleotides agree with TRBD2. V was pared by 8 bases and J by 3 bases, with 6 bases of the junction left unmatched. This CDR3 has 14 residues. Germline V CDR1 and CDR2: SNHLY, FYNNEI. The CDR3 spells CASRRAGGYNEQFF. The CDR3 DNA is TGTGCCAGCCGCCGCGCGGGGGGCTACAATGAGCAGTTCTTC.

This clone has a handful of counts. This CDR3 reads CASSLGTGPYGYTF. The CDR3 bases are TGTGCCAGCAGTTTAGGGACAGGCCCCTATGGCTACACCTTC. This chain connects TRBV28 to TRBJ1-2, with 8 bases fitting TRBD1. The V segment lost 2 bases and the J segment 4 bases; nucleotides outside the gene matches: 3. Germline loops: CDR1 MDHEN, CDR2 SYDVKM. CDR3 length: 14 residues.

The chain uses TRBV30 and TRBJ2-7; the D gene is possibly TRBD1 (6 bases). CDR1 is GTSNPN and CDR2 is SVGIG in the germline V gene (reference sequence). The CDR3 runs to 11 residues. The V gene lost 2 bases and the J gene lost 9 bases, with 11 bases spanning the gap. CDR3 loop: CAWSRGQLQYF. The CDR3 region has the DNA TGTGCCTGGAGTCGTGGACAGCTGCAGTACTTC.

This clone was observed a single time. This rearrangement joins TRBV27 to TRBJ1-2; the match to TRBD1 covers 8 bases. V lost 4 bases to trimming and J lost 8 bases; unmatched junction nucleotides: 9. Looked up from germline, CDR1 is MNHEY and CDR2 is SMNVEV (reference sequence). This CDR3 contains 14 residues. The CDR3 region has the DNA TGTGCCAGCAGTTCAAGACAGGGGACGGGGGGCTACACCTTC. Its translation is CASSSRQGTGGYTF.

This chain connects TRBV6-5 to TRBJ1-2; 12 nucleotides agree with TRBD1. J was trimmed by 5 bases and V by 6 bases; bases with no gene match: 4. The CDR3 contains 14 residues. Germline CDR1 MNHEY, CDR2 SVGAGI. The CDR3 bases are TGTGCCAGCAGCGGGACAGGGGGCTGGTATGGCTACACCTTC. Translated, it gives CASSGTGGWYGYTF.

The rearrangement joins TRBV11-3 to TRBJ2-5, with a possible D match to TRBD2 (6 bases). Deletions cut 5 bases from V and 5 bases from J, with 15 bases between. The germline gives CDR1 SGHNT, CDR2 YENEEA. The CDR3 extends over 14 amino acids. CDR3 nucleotides: TGTGCCAGCAGCCCTGGACCGGGAGTGGAGACCCAGTACTTC. Its translation: CASSPGPGVETQYF.

The rearrangement uses TRBV18 and TRBJ2-7; 9 bases are a match to TRBD1. This CDR3 has 15 residues. Germline V CDR1 and CDR2: KGHSH, LQKENI. V trimming: 0 bases; J trimming: 2 bases; junction bases outside the gene matches: 2. CDR3 sequence: CASSPPGQGPYEQYF. As DNA, the CDR3 is TGTGCCAGCTCACCACCGGGACAGGGACCCTACGAGCAGTACTTC.